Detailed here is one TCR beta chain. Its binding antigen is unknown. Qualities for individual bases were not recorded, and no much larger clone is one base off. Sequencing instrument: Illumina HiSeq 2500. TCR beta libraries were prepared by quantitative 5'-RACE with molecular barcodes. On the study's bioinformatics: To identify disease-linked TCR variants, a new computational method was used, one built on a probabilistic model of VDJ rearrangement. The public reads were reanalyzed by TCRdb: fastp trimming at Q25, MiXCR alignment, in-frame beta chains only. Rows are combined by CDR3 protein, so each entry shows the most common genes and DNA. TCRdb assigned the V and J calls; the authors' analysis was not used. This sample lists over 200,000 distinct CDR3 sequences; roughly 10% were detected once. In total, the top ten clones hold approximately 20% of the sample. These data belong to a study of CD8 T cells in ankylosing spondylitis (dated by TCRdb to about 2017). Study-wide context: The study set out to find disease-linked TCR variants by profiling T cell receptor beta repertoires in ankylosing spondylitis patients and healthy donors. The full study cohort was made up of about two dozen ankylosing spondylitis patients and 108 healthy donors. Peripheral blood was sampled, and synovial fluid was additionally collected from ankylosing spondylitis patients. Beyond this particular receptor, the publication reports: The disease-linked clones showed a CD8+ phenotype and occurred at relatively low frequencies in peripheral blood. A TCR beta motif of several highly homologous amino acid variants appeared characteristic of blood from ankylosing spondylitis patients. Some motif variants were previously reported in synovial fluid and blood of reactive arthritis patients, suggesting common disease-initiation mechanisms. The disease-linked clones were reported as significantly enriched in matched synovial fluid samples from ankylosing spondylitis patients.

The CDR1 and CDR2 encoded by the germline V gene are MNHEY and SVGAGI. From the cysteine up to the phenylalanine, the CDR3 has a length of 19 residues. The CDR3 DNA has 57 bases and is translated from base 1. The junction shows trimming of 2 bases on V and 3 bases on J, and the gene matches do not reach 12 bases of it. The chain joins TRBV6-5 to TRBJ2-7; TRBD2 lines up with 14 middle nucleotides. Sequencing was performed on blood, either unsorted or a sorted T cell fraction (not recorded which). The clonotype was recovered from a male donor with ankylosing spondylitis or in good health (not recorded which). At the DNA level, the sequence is TGTGCCAGCAGTTACAGGTCGCCGGGACTAGCGGGGGCCGTCTACGAGCAGTACTTC. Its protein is CASSYRSPGLAGAVYEQYF.